These 8 T cell receptor beta chains were all obtained from the same sample, sequenced in a study of patients and donors after allogeneic stem cell transplantation. TCRdb fed the RT-PCR reads into MiXCR, producing one record per CDR3 protein. This table has around 150,000 distinct CDR3 sequences, approximately 35% appearing once. The specimen was blood, either unsorted or a sorted T cell fraction (not recorded which). The receptors derive from a human donor who was either an allogeneic HSCT recipient or a stem cell or donor lymphocyte infusion donor (not recorded which). It is not recorded whose cells these are; they may come from a transplant donor.

The genes are TRBV12-3 or TRBV12-4 and TRBJ1-6, with D hard to call. Trimming removed 0 bases from V and 10 bases from J, with 16 bases in between. This CDR3 comprises 16 residues. CDR3 sequence reads: CASSLALGEGRSPLHF. CDR3 DNA: TGTGCCAGCAGTTTAGCTCTTGGGGAGGGCCGGTCACCCCTCCACTTT.

The chain is built from TRBV7-3 and TRBJ2-1; D gene uncertain. Trimming removed 5 bases from V and 5 bases from J, with 16 bases in between. Germline values: CDR1 SGHTA, CDR2 FQGTGA. This CDR3 spans 15 amino acids. DNA for the CDR3: TGTGCCAGCAGCCGTCCCGGAGTTCGAGACAATGAGCAGTTCTTC. Translated, it gives CASSRPGVRDNEQFF.

The V call is TRBV6-1, the J call TRBJ1-2; D is perhaps TRBD1 (5 bases). V shed 3 bases and J shed 4 bases, with 18 bases lying between them. This CDR3 is 16 amino acids long. The germline CDR1 and CDR2 sequences are MNHNS and SASEGT. The CDR3 DNA reads TGTGCCAGCAGTGATTTCCTGACAGAGCCCTTCTATGGCTACACCTTC. It translates to CASSDFLTEPFYGYTF.

This clonotype was counted at least ten times. V and J are TRBV6-5 and TRBJ1-2; the D is unclear. V was trimmed by 0 bases and J by 5 bases, leaving 7 bases between them. The CDR3 sequence is 13 residues long. Germline values: CDR1 MNHEY, CDR2 SVGAGI. CDR3 sequence reads: CASSYSKGYGYTF. Here the CDR3 DNA reads TGTGCCAGCAGTTACTCGAAAGGGTATGGCTACACCTTC.

This chain uses TRBV7-2 with TRBJ1-5, with 8 nucleotides matching TRBD1. Unmatched junction bases numbered 12, after V lost 1 base and J lost 10 bases. The CDR3 runs 16 residues. Per the germline V gene, CDR1 is SGHTA and CDR2 is FQGNSA. The CDR3 region has the DNA TGTGCCAGCAGCTTAGAAAGGCGGACAGGGAGTACTCCCCAGCATTTT. Translation gives CASSLERRTGSTPQHF.

Only one count was recorded for this clonotype. This chain links TRBV5-1 with TRBJ2-4, with 7 bases aligning to TRBD1. J lost 0 bases, V lost 4 bases, and 10 bases had no gene match. The length of the CDR3 is 17 residues. Germline CDR1 and CDR2: SGHRS and YFSETQ. The CDR3: CASSPQGTALAKNIQYF. The CDR3 nucleotides are TGCGCCAGCAGCCCTCAGGGGACAGCTCTAGCCAAAAACATTCAGTACTTC.

The sample holds a few counts of this clonotype. V and J are TRBV12-3 or TRBV12-4 and TRBJ1-4; weak D call: TRBD1 (5 bases). The CDR3 contains 15 residues. Deletions cut 6 bases from V and 8 bases from J, with 19 bases between. The CDR3 here is CASSPPGPPTEKLFF. The CDR3 bases are TGTGCCAGCAGCCCGCCGGGACCGCCGACAGAAAAACTGTTTTTT.

J is TRBJ1-3 and V is TRBV29-1, with D uncertain. This CDR3 is built from 12 residues. V was shortened by 6 bases and J by 2 bases, with 8 bases between the two germline ends. CDR1 is SQVTM, CDR2 ANQGSEA, per germline. The CDR3 sequence: CSVLGAGNTIYF. CDR3 nucleotide sequence: TGCAGCGTCCTCGGGGCTGGAAACACCATATATTTT. Drawing the rest from reference TRBV29-1 and TRBJ1-3, the complete variable domain is SAVISQKPSRDICQRGTSLTIQCQVDSQVTMMFWYRQQPGQSLTLIATANQGSEATYESGFVIDKFPISRPNLTFSTLTVSNMSPEDSSIYLCSVLGAGNTIYFGEGSWLTVV.